Sequencing of this TCR beta chain was carried out in a study of CD4+ T cells in melanoma. General study results and limits: Reportedly, melanoma neoantigen-specific CD4+ T cells showed varied differentiation states. CD8+ T cell, macrophage and B cell function reportedly correlated with neoantigen-specific CD4+ T cells.

V shed 6 bases and J 13 bases; nucleotides not matched to a gene: 10. Germline CDR1 and CDR2: SGHAT and FQNNGV. CDR3 length: 12 amino acids. Method: immunoSEQ multiplex PCR; TCRdb's copy keeps in-frame clones and lacks some. The table lists about 10,000 clones, 55% to 75% of them singletons. In the case of this clone: Its antigen is not known.

The TCR comes from a human donor with melanoma. Sequencing was carried out using cells from a culture (not recorded whether cultured in vitro). The genes are TRBV11-2 and TRBJ2-5; 8 bases align to TRBD2. The CDR3 spells CASRPTSGGPYF. The CDR3, as DNA: TGTGCCAGCAGGCCTACCAGCGGGGGCCCGTACTTC. The whole variable domain, remainder taken from reference TRBV11-2 and TRBJ2-5, is EAGVAQSPRYKIIEKRQSVAFWCNPISGHATLYWYQQILGQGPKLLIQFQNNGVVDDSQLPKDRFSAERLKGVDSTLKIQPAKLEDSAVYLCASRPTSGGPYFGPGTRLLVL.